This TCR beta chain is from a study of blood T cell repertoires in COVID-19. Whole-study context: Sites in the United States, Italy and Spain provided acute and convalescent COVID-19 samples.

Source study methods: Amplification of reference gene primers was used by the study to estimate nucleated cell counts. Sequenced by immunoSEQ multiplex PCR; TCRdb stores in-frame clones only, minus some. V and J calls and clone size are those listed in that table; D and trimming were worked out from the DNA. The sample lists some 300,000 clones, over 75% occurring once. Either two negative PCRs, clearance, or symptom resolution qualified Cohort 3 donors as recovered. The germline V gene encodes CDR1 SGHNT and CDR2 YYREEE (reference sequence). The V gene lost 4 bases and the J gene lost 4 bases, with 17 bases spanning the gap. The CDR3 sequence is 15 residues long.

This clonotype was obtained from a middle-aged woman who had recovered from COVID-19. The V and J genes are TRBV5-4 and TRBJ1-1; D not certain. The sample comprised PBMCs or T cells enriched from blood (not recorded which). The CDR3 is CASSPEVQLSTEAFF. The CDR3 DNA sequence: TGTGCCAGCAGCCCGGAGGTCCAACTGAGCACTGAAGCTTTCTTT. The entire variable domain, with the rest obtained from reference TRBV5-4 and TRBJ1-1, is as follows: ETGVTQSPTHLIKTRGQQVTLRCSSQSGHNTVSWYQQALGQGPQFIFQYYREEENGRGNFPPRFSGLQFPNYSSELNVNALELDDSALYLCASSPEVQLSTEAFFGQGTRLTVV.